Listed below are T cell receptor beta chains from one sample, sequenced in a study of cytomegalovirus exposure and HLA in healthy donors. Measured with immunoSEQ multiplex PCR; TCRdb has only the in-frame clones, and not every one. The data hold 50,000 to 65,000 clones, with roughly 90% observed a single time. Input material: PBMCs. These receptors originate from a woman aged 18-30 years in good health and CMV-seropositive. Both conserved end residues are part of each CDR3. Fields, in order: clone size, D gene, J gene, V gene, CDR3 DNA, CDR3 protein. A D gene is named only where the DNA matches it firmly. Clone size is stated in some rows and not others, as once, few, many or a class when expanded.

>.|TRBD2|TRBJ2-3|TRBV27
TGTGCCAGCAAAGTGACCCGACTAGCGGGGCCAACAGATACGCAGTATTTT
CASKVTRLAGPTDTQYF
>.|.|TRBJ1-1|TRBV30
TGTGCCTGGAGTCGTATGGGGGCGAACACTGAAGCTTTCTTT
CAWSRMGANTEAFF
>.|.|TRBJ2-7|TRBV27
TGTGCCAGCAGTTTACAGGGGAGGGGATACGAGCAGTACTTC
CASSLQGRGYEQYF
>.|.|TRBJ2-5|TRBV27
TGTGCCAGCAGTTTGACGGGAATGTGGCAAGAGACCCAGTACTTC
CASSLTGMWQETQYF
>.|.|TRBJ2-7|TRBV6-6
TGTGCCAGCGGTGACAGTTCCTACGAGCAGTACTTC
CASGDSSYEQYF
>once|TRBD1|TRBJ1-6|TRBV19
TGTGCCAGTAGTGCCGGACAGGGGGTGGGTTCACCCCTCCACTTT
CASSAGQGVGSPLHF
>.|TRBD1|TRBJ1-2|TRBV18
TGTGCCAGCTCAGTTACAGGGGACTATGGCTACACCTTC
CASSVTGDYGYTF
>once|.|TRBJ2-7|TRBV7-9
TGTGCCAGCAGCGTTGGCATCTCAAGGGGATCCTACGAGCAGTACTTC
CASSVGISRGSYEQYF
>.|.|TRBJ1-4|TRBV7-9
TGTGCCAGCAGCAGGACAGCCCTAGATGAAAAACTGTTTTTT
CASSRTALDEKLFF
>.|.|TRBJ2-2|TRBV7-2
TGTGCCAGCAGCTTAACAAGCAGGGGGAACACCGGGGAGCTGTTTTTT
CASSLTSRGNTGELFF
>.|TRBD1|TRBJ2-2|TRBV28
TGTGCCAGCAGTTTCTCGGGACAGAGAACCGGGGAGCTGTTTTTT
CASSFSGQRTGELFF
>.|.|TRBJ1-3|TRBV5-1
TGCGCCAGCAGCTTGGACGGCTCTGGAAACACCATATATTTT
CASSLDGSGNTIYF
>.|TRBD1|TRBJ1-4|TRBV19
TGTGCCAGTAGTATATCCAGGGGGAACCCAACTAATGAAAAACTGTTTTTT
CASSISRGNPTNEKLFF
>.|.|TRBJ2-2|TRBV30
TGTGCCTGCGCCACAGTTAACACCGGGGAGCTGTTTTTT
CACATVNTGELFF
>few|TRBD1|TRBJ2-7|TRBV15
TGTGCCACCAGCAGAGAAGGGACAGGCTACGAGCAGTACTTC
CATSREGTGYEQYF
>.|.|TRBJ2-3|TRBV2
TGTGCCAGCAGCGGTGAGGTCACAGATACGCAGTATTTT
CASSGEVTDTQYF
>.|.|TRBJ2-2|TRBV29-1
TGCAGCGTTCTGAGGGACTACACCGGGGAGCTGTTTTTT
CSVLRDYTGELFF
>.|.|TRBJ2-3|TRBV7-3
TGTGCCAGCAGCTTAGGATCCACGGGAGTGGGTAATACGCAGTATTTT
CASSLGSTGVGNTQYF
>few|TRBD1|TRBJ1-2|TRBV30
TGTGCCTGGCGACAGGGTTGGGACTATGGCTACACCTTC
CAWRQGWDYGYTF
>.|.|TRBJ1-6|TRBV16
TGTGCCAGCAGCCCTATCAGGGATAATTCACCCCTCCACTTT
CASSPIRDNSPLHF
>few|TRBD2|TRBJ2-1|TRBV11-2
TGTGCCAGCTCCACAGCGGGGGAGACCTACAATGAGCAGTTCTTC
CASSTAGETYNEQFF
>.|.|TRBJ1-6|TRBV21-1
TGTGCCAGCAGCAAAGATGGGGCCTCCTATAATTCACCCCTCCACTTT
CASSKDGASYNSPLHF
>.|.|TRBJ1-2|TRBV28
TGTGCCAGCAGTTTATCCGGGAGAGGGGGCTACACCTTC
CASSLSGRGGYTF
>.|.|TRBJ2-3|TRBV7-6
TGTGCCAGCAGCCGCGGGGCAGGAGGGTCAGATACGCAGTATTTT
CASSRGAGGSDTQYF
>.|.|TRBJ1-6|TRBV6-5
TGTGCCAGTCTCACCGGGACTGAGAATTCACCCCTCCACTTT
CASLTGTENSPLHF
>.|TRBD1|TRBJ1-1|TRBV28
TGTGCCAGCAGTTTAAGAATTGGGACAGGGGGTTGGAACACTGAAGCTTTCTTT
CASSLRIGTGGWNTEAFF
>.|TRBD1|TRBJ2-7|TRBV27
TGTGCCAGCAGCAGCCCAGGGGGCAACAACTACGAGCAGTACTTC
CASSSPGGNNYEQYF
>.|TRBD1|TRBJ2-2|TRBV10-3
TGTGCCATCACTCCGGGACAGGCGAACACCGGGGAGCTGTTTTTT
CAITPGQANTGELFF
>once|TRBD2|TRBJ2-1|TRBV11-2
TGTGCCAGCAGGCATGGGACTAGCGGGGGGGCCGGGGCTGAGCAGTTCTTC
CASRHGTSGGAGAEQFF
>.|TRBD2|TRBJ2-1|TRBV6-6
TGTGCCAGCAGCCCCGGACTAGCGGGATACAATGAGCAGTTCTTC
CASSPGLAGYNEQFF
>.|TRBD1|TRBJ1-6|TRBV4-3
TGCGCCAGCAGCCACCTCCGGGACAGGGAGAATTCACCCCTCCACTTT
CASSHLRDRENSPLHF
>.|TRBD1|TRBJ2-1|TRBV28
TGTGCCAGCAGTTTATCAGGGACAGGAAACAATGAGCAGTTCTTC
CASSLSGTGNNEQFF
>.|TRBD1|TRBJ2-7|TRBV5-1
TGCGCCAGCAGCTTGGGTTCTGGACAGGGATCCATGAACGAGCAGTACTTC
CASSLGSGQGSMNEQYF
>.|.|TRBJ1-6|TRBV7-9
TGTGCCAGCAGCAAAGTTTACGGTCTTTCACCCCTCCACTTT
CASSKVYGLSPLHF
>.|TRBD2|TRBJ2-1|TRBV9
TGTGCCAGCAGCACGCGAACCCTAGCGGGGGGGCCGCAAGATGAGCAGTTCTTC
CASSTRTLAGGPQDEQFF
>.|TRBD2|TRBJ2-1|TRBV28
TGTGCCAGCAGCCTTAGACTAGCGGGGGGGCATGAGCAGTTCTTC
CASSLRLAGGHEQFF
>.|TRBD2|TRBJ2-3|TRBV19
TGTGCCAGTAGCGGGGGAGCGGGGGGACGCACAGATACGCAGTATTTT
CASSGGAGGRTDTQYF